This TCR beta chain was obtained from a study of blood T cell repertoires in COVID-19. TCRdb's copy holds only in-frame clones and misses some; the assay was immunoSEQ multiplex PCR. The repertoire has roughly 200,000 clones, 85% of them found once; the top ten carry about 17%. Germline V gene sequence: CDR1 SGHVS, CDR2 FQNEAQ. The germline V and J ends were trimmed by 4 bases and 1 base, with 11 bases remaining between them. The CDR3 runs 15 residues. The chain uses TRBV7-8 and TRBJ1-5, with D possibly matching TRBD1 (5 bases). Sequenced input: PBMCs or T cells enriched from blood (not recorded which). The TCR was taken from a man aged 35-49 years who had recovered from COVID-19. The CDR3 loop is CASSWGGMSNQPQHF. DNA of the CDR3: TGTGCCAGCAGCTGGGGGGGGATGAGCAATCAGCCCCAGCATTTT.